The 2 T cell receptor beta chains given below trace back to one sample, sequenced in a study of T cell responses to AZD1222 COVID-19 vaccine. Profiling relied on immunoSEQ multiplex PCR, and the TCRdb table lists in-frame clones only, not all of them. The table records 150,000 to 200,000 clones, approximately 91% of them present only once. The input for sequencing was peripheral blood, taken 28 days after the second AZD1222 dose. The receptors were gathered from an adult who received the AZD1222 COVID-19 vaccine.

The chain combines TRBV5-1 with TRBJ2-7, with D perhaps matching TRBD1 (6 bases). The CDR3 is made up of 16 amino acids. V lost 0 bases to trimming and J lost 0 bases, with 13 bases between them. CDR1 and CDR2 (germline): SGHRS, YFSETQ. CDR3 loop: CASSLAGGQISYEQYF. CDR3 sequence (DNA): TGCGCCAGCAGCTTGGCAGGCGGACAGATCTCCTACGAGCAGTACTTC.

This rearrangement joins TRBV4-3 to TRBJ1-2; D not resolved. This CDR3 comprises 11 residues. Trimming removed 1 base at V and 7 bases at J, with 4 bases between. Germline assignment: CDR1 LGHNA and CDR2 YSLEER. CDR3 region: CASSQGGGYTF. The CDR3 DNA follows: TGCGCCAGCAGCCAAGGGGGTGGCTACACCTTC.